Listed here are 27 T cell receptor beta chains from one sample, sequenced in a study of T-cell memory formation after mild COVID-19. TCRdb itself ran the 5' RACE reads through MiXCR, one entry per CDR3 protein. Here the sample spans fewer than 500,000 distinct CDR3 sequences, about 23% being singletons. Sequenced sample: PBMCs or a T cell subset sorted from them (not recorded which). The source of these receptors is an adult woman who had mild COVID-19 (a few samples of this study predate the infection). Cell type and time point are not known.

This rearrangement joins TRBV18 to TRBJ1-4, with 9 bases lining up with TRBD1. Per the germline V gene, CDR1 is KGHSH and CDR2 is LQKENI. V was pared by 6 bases and J by 8 bases, with 7 bases of the junction left unmatched. This CDR3 has 14 residues. CDR3 loop: CASSEDRGGEKLFF. In nucleotides, the CDR3 is TGTGCCAGCTCGGAGGACAGGGGAGGGGAAAAACTGTTTTTT.

This clonotype was seen a few times. This chain joins TRBV10-3 and TRBJ1-1; D is undetermined. The length of the CDR3 is 11 residues. V lost 0 bases to trimming and J lost 8 bases, with 4 bases between them. Germline V gene sequence: CDR1 ENHRY, CDR2 SYGVKD. CDR3 bases: TGTGCCATCAGTGAGTCGGACGAAGCTTTCTTT. Amino acids: CAISESDEAFF.

This clonotype was seen only a few times. V gene TRBV6-6 combines with J gene TRBJ2-2, with D uncertain. With 4 bases removed from V and 4 bases from J, the gap between germline ends came to 13 bases. The CDR3 is 15 residues long. Germline values: CDR1 MNHNY, CDR2 SVGAGI (reference sequence). In DNA form, the CDR3 reads TGTGCCAGCAGTTCGATCCCTCGTAGCACCGGGGAGCTGTTTTTT. It codes for CASSSIPRSTGELFF.

This chain joins TRBV4-3 and TRBJ2-7; 7 nucleotides agree with TRBD2. Germline V gene sequence: CDR1 LGHNA, CDR2 YSLEER. The CDR3 loop spans 15 amino acids. V gave up 2 bases and J gave up 4 bases; unmatched junction bases: 8. DNA of the CDR3: TGCGCCAGCAGCCAAAATACGGGAGGCCTTTACGAGCAGTACTTC. Amino acid sequence: CASSQNTGGLYEQYF.

Ten or more counts support this clonotype. This chain joins TRBV29-1 and TRBJ2-6; D is tentatively TRBD1 or TRBD2 (5 bases each). This CDR3 comprises 16 residues. Trimming pared 4 bases from V and 3 bases from J, leaving 16 bases between. Germline CDR1 and CDR2: SQVTM and ANQGSEA. DNA of the CDR3: TGCAGCGTTGGAAACCAGGGAGTATTTGGGGCCAACGTCCTGACTTTC. Amino acid sequence: CSVGNQGVFGANVLTF.

V gene TRBV12-3 or TRBV12-4 combines with J gene TRBJ1-2; 12 bases line up with TRBD1. The CDR3 contains 15 residues. Trimming cost V 5 bases and J 5 bases; bases outside gene matches: 6. The CDR3 DNA follows: TGTGCCAGCAGTCCGGGACAGGGGGCGTCATATGGCTACACCTTC. Protein: CASSPGQGASYGYTF.

This clonotype showed up just a few times. The CDR3 is CASPWEGSRGGSNYGYTF. DNA for the CDR3: TGTGCCAGCCCATGGGAGGGCAGTCGAGGAGGGTCTAACTATGGCTACACCTTC. The rearrangement links TRBV25-1 to TRBJ1-2, with no clear D. Trimming removed 8 bases at V and 0 bases at J, with 25 bases between. Germline-derived CDR1 and CDR2 are MGHDK and SYGVNS. The CDR3 is 18 amino acids.

This clonotype was found a few times. The CDR3 protein is CASRPRGGPNTEAFF. As DNA, the CDR3 is TGTGCCAGCAGGCCTAGGGGGGGCCCGAACACTGAAGCTTTCTTT. The chain is built from TRBV11-2 and TRBJ1-1; possibly TRBD1 for D (6 bases). The V end lost 6 bases, the J end lost 1 base, and 15 bases lay between the germline ends. Germline CDR1 reads SGHAT; CDR2 reads FQNNGV. The CDR3 is 15 amino acids.

This clonotype was seen a handful of times. This chain links TRBV29-1 with TRBJ1-1; no firm D call. Per the germline V gene, CDR1 is SQVTM and CDR2 is ANQGSEA. There are 13 residues in the CDR3. V was cut by 2 bases and J by 4 bases, with 11 bases left in between. The CDR3 DNA is TGCAGCGTTGAAAGTCCCTTAGGCACTGAAGCTTTCTTT. This translates into CSVESPLGTEAFF.

This clonotype has ten or more counts. CDR3 sequence: CASRGANTGELFF. CDR3 DNA sequence: TGTGCCAGCCGAGGGGCGAACACCGGGGAGCTGTTTTTT. V and J are TRBV7-3 and TRBJ2-2; D is tentatively TRBD1 or TRBD2 (5 bases each). Germline CDR1 reads SGHTA; CDR2 reads FQGTGA. Trimming pared 8 bases from V and 0 bases from J, leaving 7 bases between. This CDR3 contains 13 residues.

This chain links TRBV12-3 or TRBV12-4 with TRBJ1-3, with D hard to call. The CDR3 consists of 11 residues. Trimming removed 6 bases at V and 7 bases at J, with 7 bases between. CDR3 amino acids: CASSSTNTIYF. CDR3 nucleotide sequence: TGTGCCAGCAGCTCCACCAACACCATATATTTT.

The CDR3 nucleotides read TGTGCCAGCAGCACGGACCAGAATCAGCCCCAGCATTTT. It is translated as CASSTDQNQPQHF. This sequence joins TRBV7-9 and TRBJ1-5; no clear D gene. Germline CDR1 and CDR2: SEHNR and FQNEAQ (reference sequence). CDR3 size: 13 residues. V was trimmed by 5 bases and J by 4 bases, leaving 9 bases between them.

This clonotype came up a few times. The gene calls are TRBV4-2 and TRBJ1-2, with 7 bases lining up with TRBD1. The V segment lost 0 bases and the J segment 3 bases; nucleotides outside the gene matches: 7. The germline V gene has CDR1 LGHNA and CDR2 YNFKEQ. This CDR3 comprises 16 residues. CDR3 region: CASSQDPGQRYYGYTF. CDR3 sequence (DNA): TGTGCCAGCAGCCAAGATCCGGGACAGCGCTACTATGGCTACACCTTC.

This chain joins TRBV20-1 and TRBJ2-5, with D possibly being TRBD1 (7 bases). Looked up from germline, CDR1 is DFQATT and CDR2 is SNEGSKA (reference sequence). Trimming took off 3 bases at V and 2 bases at J, with 13 bases between the two ends. The CDR3 consists of 14 residues. Written as DNA, the CDR3 is TGCAGTGCTAGCGGGGGACAGTTACAAGAGACCCAGTACTTC. This translates into CSASGGQLQETQYF.

This clonotype came up a few times. The chain has TRBV12-3 or TRBV12-4 and TRBJ1-1, with TRBD1 identical over 9 bases. Trimming at V came to 2 bases and at J to 0 bases, leaving 4 bases not matched to a gene. This CDR3 is built from 16 residues. CDR3 residues: CASSLTGGAVNTEAFF. CDR3 in DNA: TGTGCCAGCAGTTTAACAGGGGGCGCGGTGAACACTGAAGCTTTCTTT.

The chain uses TRBV2 and TRBJ2-1, with no clear D. CDR1 SNHLY and CDR2 FYNNEI come from the germline V gene. Trimming took off 8 bases at V and 5 bases at J, with 13 bases between the two ends. CDR3 length: 13 residues. The CDR3: CASGRDRDNEQFF. DNA for the CDR3: TGTGCCAGCGGAAGAGATCGCGACAATGAGCAGTTCTTC.

This clonotype was counted a few times. The CDR3 nucleotides read TGTGCCAGCAGCTTAGGACAGGGGTCTGGAAACACCATATATTTT. It translates to CASSLGQGSGNTIYF. The chain employs TRBV7-9 and TRBJ1-3, with TRBD1 matching over 8 bases. The CDR3 is 15 amino acids. Germline loops: CDR1 SEHNR, CDR2 FQNEAQ (reference sequence). The V segment lost 1 base and the J segment 1 base; nucleotides outside the gene matches: 0.

There are a few counts of this clonotype. The chain employs TRBV6-6 and TRBJ2-1, with D possibly TRBD1 on 5 matching bases. Germline CDR1 reads MNHNY; CDR2 reads SVGAGI (reference sequence). With 6 bases removed from V and 7 bases from J, the gap between germline ends came to 19 bases. CDR3 length: 15 residues. The CDR3 reads CASSSIQARSNEQFF. DNA for the CDR3: TGTGCCAGCAGCTCTATACAGGCTCGTAGTAATGAGCAGTTCTTC.

This chain's CDR3 is CSAWGGDSYEQYF. The CDR3 DNA reads as TGCAGTGCGTGGGGGGGAGACTCCTACGAGCAGTACTTC. The chain links TRBV20-1 to TRBJ2-7; 7 bases match TRBD2. Trimming took 6 bases from V and 0 from J; bases not matched to a gene: 5. CDR1 is DFQATT, CDR2 SNEGSKA, per germline (reference sequence). CDR3 length: 13 amino acids.

This clonotype was detected only a few times. V gene TRBV19 combines with J gene TRBJ2-7; D perhaps matches TRBD2 (6 bases). V was pared by 6 bases and J by 5 bases, with 14 bases between. Germline CDR1 LNHDA, CDR2 SQIVND (reference sequence). There are 13 residues in the CDR3. The CDR3 DNA reads TGTGCCAGTAGCAGGGACTCCTCTAACGAGCAGTACTTC. It translates to CASSRDSSNEQYF.

The chain uses TRBV11-2 and TRBJ1-5; D not resolved. The V end lost 2 bases, the J end lost 6 bases, and 11 bases lay between the germline ends. Per germline, CDR1 SGHAT and CDR2 FQNNGV. CDR3 length: 14 residues. The DNA of the CDR3 is TGTGCCAGCAGCTTAAACATAGGGAGTCAGCCCCAGCATTTT. Its protein is CASSLNIGSQPQHF. Combining the CDR3 with reference TRBV11-2 and TRBJ1-5 gives the whole variable domain EAGVAQSPRYKIIEKRQSVAFWCNPISGHATLYWYQQILGQGPKLLIQFQNNGVVDDSQLPKDRFSAERLKGVDSTLKIQPAKLEDSAVYLCASSLNIGSQPQHFGDGTRLSIL.

The rearrangement uses TRBV12-3 or TRBV12-4 and TRBJ2-2, with D perhaps TRBD2 (6 bases). Trimming pared 7 bases from V and 6 bases from J, leaving 15 bases between. CDR3 size: 14 residues. The CDR3 DNA follows: TGTGCCAGCACCAAAGAACCGGGGGCCGGGGAGCTGTTTTTT. Translating gives CASTKEPGAGELFF.

This clonotype has at least ten counts. The gene calls are TRBV20-1 and TRBJ2-3, with 8 nucleotides matching TRBD2. Germline CDR1 reads DFQATT; CDR2 reads SNEGSKA (reference sequence). CDR3 length equals 16 residues. J was trimmed by 6 bases and V by 0 bases; bases with no gene match: 11. CDR3 nucleotide sequence: TGCAGTGCTAGAGACGGGAGGCGGGAGGAAGCGGATACGCAGTATTTT. Translating it yields CSARDGRREEADTQYF.

This clonotype was counted ten times or more. This chain uses TRBV9 with TRBJ2-1; TRBD2 might be the D (7 bases). The CDR3 covers 19 residues. Germline loops: CDR1 SGDLS, CDR2 YYNGEE. Trimming stripped 7 bases from V and 0 bases from J, with 26 bases between. DNA of the CDR3: TGTGCCAGCTCCAAAGGGGGAGGGGGGCACAGGAGCTCCTACAATGAGCAGTTCTTC. This encodes CASSKGGGGHRSSYNEQFF.

The rearrangement links TRBV11-2 to TRBJ2-7; possibly TRBD1 for D (6 bases). Germline-derived CDR1 and CDR2 are SGHAT and FQNNGV. This CDR3 is built from 12 residues. The V and J ends lost 7 bases and 2 bases respectively, with 9 bases between them. In DNA, the CDR3 is TGTGCCAGCAAACAGGGAGCCTACGAGCAGTACTTC. This sequence encodes CASKQGAYEQYF.

The gene calls are TRBV30 and TRBJ1-2; D remains ambiguous. The CDR3 is made up of 12 amino acids. Deletions cut 1 base from V and 4 bases from J, with 7 bases between. The V gene's germline CDR1 is GTSNPN and CDR2 SVGIG (reference sequence). This CDR3 reads CAWSGNSYGYTF. The CDR3 DNA follows: TGTGCCTGGAGTGGTAACAGCTATGGCTACACCTTC. Filled out from reference TRBV30 and TRBJ1-2, the complete variable domain reads SQTIHQWPATLVQPVGSPLSLECTVEGTSNPNLYWYRQAAGRGLQLLFYSVGIGQISSEVPQNLSASRPQDRQFILSSKKLLLSDSGFYLCAWSGNSYGYTFGSGTRLTVV.

The genes are TRBV4-2 and TRBJ2-1; 7 bases map to TRBD2. The V and J ends lost 0 bases and 4 bases, in that order; junction bases with no gene match: 6. This CDR3 contains 16 residues. Germline V gene data show CDR1 as LGHNA and CDR2 as YNFKEQ. The CDR3 DNA is TGTGCCAGCAGCCAAGAAGGCGGGAGAGGATACAATGAGCAGTTCTTC. Translated, it gives CASSQEGGRGYNEQFF.